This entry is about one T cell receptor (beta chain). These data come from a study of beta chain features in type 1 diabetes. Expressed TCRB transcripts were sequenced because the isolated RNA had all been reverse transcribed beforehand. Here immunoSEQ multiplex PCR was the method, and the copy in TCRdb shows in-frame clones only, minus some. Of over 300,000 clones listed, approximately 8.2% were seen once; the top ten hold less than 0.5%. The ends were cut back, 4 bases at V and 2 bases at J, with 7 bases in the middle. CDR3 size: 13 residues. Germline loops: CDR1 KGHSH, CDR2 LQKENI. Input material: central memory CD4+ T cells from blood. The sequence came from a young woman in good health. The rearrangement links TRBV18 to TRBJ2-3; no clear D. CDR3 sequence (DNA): TGTGCCAGCTCACGTACCGACACAGATACGCAGTATTTT. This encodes CASSRTDTDTQYF.